This T cell receptor beta chain is drawn from a study of shared clonotypes between healthy human individuals. Study-level information: A couple of women and a few men aged 18 to 49 made up the donors.

Replicate PCRs run on sorted subsets employed approximately 0.2 ug DNA, 30,000 to 35,000 T cell genomes. Sequencing was performed with immunoSEQ multiplex PCR; in TCRdb, only in-frame clones are kept and a portion is missing. The table shows millions of clones, with approximately 93% occurring only once. The sample consisted of naive CD4+ T cells from PBMCs. Subset noted: CD45RA+ positively selected. The receptor's source is a young man in good health. Some clones in this sample may be carry-over from other donors' samples.

CDR3: CASSFNSRGAGNQPQHF. The CDR3 DNA sequence: TGTGCCAGCAGTTTTAATTCTCGGGGCGCGGGCAATCAGCCCCAGCATTTT. The chain couples TRBV28 to TRBJ1-5, with a possible D match to TRBD1 (5 bases). V was cut by 3 bases and J by 2 bases, with 17 bases left in between. The CDR3 is made up of 17 amino acids. Germline lookup yields CDR1 MDHEN and CDR2 SYDVKM. The whole variable domain, remainder taken from reference TRBV28 and TRBJ1-5, is DVKVTQSSRYLVKRTGEKVFLECVQDMDHENMFWYRQDPGLGLRLIYFSYDVKMKEKGDIPEGYSVSREKKERFSLILESASTNQTSMYLCASSFNSRGAGNQPQHFGDGTRLSIL.